Listed below are T cell receptor beta chains from one sample, sequenced in a study of T cell repertoires in aging, cancer and after chemotherapy. TCRdb analysed the multiplex PCR reads with MiXCR anew, one entry per CDR3 protein. Of 1,600 or so distinct CDR3 sequences listed, roughly 25% are singletons. What was sequenced was blood. The origin of the receptors is a human donor with a solid tumor. CDR3s leave out the opening cysteine and the closing phenylalanine or tryptophan. Each record gives: J gene, clone size, V gene, CDR3 protein. Not every row has a clone size; where given, it reads once, few, many or a size class.

j_gene: TRBJ1-6
abundance: .
v_gene: TRBV2
CDR3aa: ASSELKGVESPLH

j_gene: TRBJ1-3
abundance: once
v_gene: TRBV4-2
CDR3aa: ASSQDFWEGGNTIY

j_gene: TRBJ2-3
abundance: .
v_gene: TRBV9
CDR3aa: ASAPNNLGTDTQY

j_gene: TRBJ2-1
abundance: few
v_gene: TRBV5-7
CDR3aa: ASSPDYNEQF

j_gene: TRBJ2-7
abundance: .
v_gene: TRBV5-6
CDR3aa: ASSLLGQGYEQY

j_gene: TRBJ1-4
abundance: .
v_gene: TRBV27
CDR3aa: ASSLRMGANEKLF

j_gene: TRBJ2-1
abundance: few
v_gene: TRBV19
CDR3aa: ASGALVGYNEQF

j_gene: TRBJ1-4
abundance: .
v_gene: TRBV12-3/TRBV12-4
CDR3aa: ASSAGGFTNEKLF

j_gene: TRBJ2-7
abundance: .
v_gene: TRBV5-4
CDR3aa: ASSLGPFGAGEYEQY

j_gene: TRBJ2-3
abundance: once
v_gene: TRBV6-1
CDR3aa: ASSELGGTSTDTQY

j_gene: TRBJ2-2
abundance: .
v_gene: TRBV27
CDR3aa: ASTASGLTGELF

j_gene: TRBJ1-2
abundance: few
v_gene: TRBV5-1
CDR3aa: ASSLGGINTGFTYGYT

j_gene: TRBJ1-2
abundance: large
v_gene: TRBV6-5
CDR3aa: ASSYSMRVGYT

j_gene: TRBJ1-1
abundance: few
v_gene: TRBV5-6
CDR3aa: ASSLEPTEAF

j_gene: TRBJ1-5
abundance: .
v_gene: TRBV20-1
CDR3aa: SAREDRDFGIFYSNQPQH

j_gene: TRBJ2-3
abundance: medium-sized
v_gene: TRBV20-1
CDR3aa: SGSPGGTDTQY

j_gene: TRBJ2-1
abundance: .
v_gene: TRBV12-5
CDR3aa: AGERGLAGEDEQF

j_gene: TRBJ2-3
abundance: .
v_gene: TRBV28
CDR3aa: ASSEAKDTQY

j_gene: TRBJ2-2
abundance: medium-sized
v_gene: TRBV11-3
CDR3aa: ASSPQLAGAHTGELF

j_gene: TRBJ2-2
abundance: .
v_gene: TRBV5-1
CDR3aa: ASSPSPGRATGELF

j_gene: TRBJ1-5
abundance: few
v_gene: TRBV20-1
CDR3aa: SARDPRLAGDQPQH

j_gene: TRBJ2-3
abundance: few
v_gene: TRBV10-1
CDR3aa: ASSESNSADTQY

j_gene: TRBJ1-6
abundance: few
v_gene: TRBV12-3/TRBV12-4
CDR3aa: ASRPGTNYNSPLH

j_gene: TRBJ2-1
abundance: .
v_gene: TRBV6-5
CDR3aa: ASSWGTRNEQF

j_gene: TRBJ2-3
abundance: .
v_gene: TRBV7-6
CDR3aa: ASSLLLAGGQTSTDTQY

j_gene: TRBJ2-3
abundance: few
v_gene: TRBV6-4
CDR3aa: ASSESGGSTDTQY

j_gene: TRBJ1-2
abundance: .
v_gene: TRBV4-1
CDR3aa: ASSQGARGNYGYT

j_gene: TRBJ2-7
abundance: few
v_gene: TRBV5-1
CDR3aa: ASSLGQGSYEQY

j_gene: TRBJ2-5
abundance: few
v_gene: TRBV12-3/TRBV12-4
CDR3aa: ASSLSTTVFETQY

j_gene: TRBJ1-5
abundance: .
v_gene: TRBV20-1
CDR3aa: SARSFRDIGVGPPGSNQPQH

j_gene: TRBJ1-5
abundance: few
v_gene: TRBV20-1
CDR3aa: SAPDRGESNQPQH

j_gene: TRBJ2-3
abundance: .
v_gene: TRBV7-6
CDR3aa: ASSAWLGGLSTDTQY

j_gene: TRBJ2-1
abundance: .
v_gene: TRBV20-1
CDR3aa: SARTDYNEQF

j_gene: TRBJ1-4
abundance: few
v_gene: TRBV6-1
CDR3aa: ASSEGRQGAEKLF

j_gene: TRBJ2-2
abundance: large
v_gene: TRBV29-1
CDR3aa: SVPDARGTGELF

j_gene: TRBJ1-2
abundance: medium-sized
v_gene: TRBV6-5
CDR3aa: ASRTGGYGYT

j_gene: TRBJ2-1
abundance: .
v_gene: TRBV13
CDR3aa: ASSPPGQGAQNEQF